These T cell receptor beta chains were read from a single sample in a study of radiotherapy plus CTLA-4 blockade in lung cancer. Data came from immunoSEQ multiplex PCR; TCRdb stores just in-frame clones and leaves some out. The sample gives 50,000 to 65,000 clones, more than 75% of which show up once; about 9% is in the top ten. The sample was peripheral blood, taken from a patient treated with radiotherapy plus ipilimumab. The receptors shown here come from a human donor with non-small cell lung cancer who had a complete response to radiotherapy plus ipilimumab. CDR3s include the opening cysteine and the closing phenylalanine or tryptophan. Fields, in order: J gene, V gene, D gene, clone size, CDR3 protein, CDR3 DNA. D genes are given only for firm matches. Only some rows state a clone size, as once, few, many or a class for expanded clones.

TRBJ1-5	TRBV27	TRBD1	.	CASSLGGRGNQPQHF	TGTGCCAGCAGTTTAGGAGGCAGGGGGAATCAGCCCCAGCATTTT
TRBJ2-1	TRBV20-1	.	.	CSAPTDGEQFF	TGCAGTGCGCCGACAGACGGTGAGCAGTTCTTC
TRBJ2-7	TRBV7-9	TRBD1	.	CASSSRGQGAPEQYF	TGTGCCAGCAGCTCCCGGGGACAGGGGGCTCCCGAGCAGTACTTC
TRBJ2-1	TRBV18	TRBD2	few	CASSNGRDNEQFF	TGTGCCAGCTCAAATGGGAGGGACAATGAGCAGTTCTTC
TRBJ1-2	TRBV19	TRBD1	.	CASSKPGQGNYGYTF	TGTGCCAGTAGTAAGCCGGGACAGGGTAACTATGGCTACACCTTC
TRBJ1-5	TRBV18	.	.	CASSPKAGTQPQHF	TGTGCCAGCTCACCAAAGGCAGGGACACAGCCCCAGCATTTT
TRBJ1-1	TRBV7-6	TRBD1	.	CASSASPGQGARVAEAFF	TGTGCCAGCAGCGCCAGTCCTGGACAGGGGGCGCGGGTGGCTGAAGCTTTCTTT
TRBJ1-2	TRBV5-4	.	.	CASSLSGGFLDYGYTF	TGTGCCAGCTCCCTCTCGGGGGGATTCTTGGACTATGGCTACACCTTC
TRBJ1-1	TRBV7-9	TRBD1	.	CASSWTGSGEAFF	TGTGCCAGCAGCTGGACAGGGTCGGGTGAAGCTTTCTTT
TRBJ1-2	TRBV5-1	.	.	CASSLGLPTAYGYTF	TGCGCCAGCAGCTTGGGACTTCCGACAGCCTATGGCTACACCTTC